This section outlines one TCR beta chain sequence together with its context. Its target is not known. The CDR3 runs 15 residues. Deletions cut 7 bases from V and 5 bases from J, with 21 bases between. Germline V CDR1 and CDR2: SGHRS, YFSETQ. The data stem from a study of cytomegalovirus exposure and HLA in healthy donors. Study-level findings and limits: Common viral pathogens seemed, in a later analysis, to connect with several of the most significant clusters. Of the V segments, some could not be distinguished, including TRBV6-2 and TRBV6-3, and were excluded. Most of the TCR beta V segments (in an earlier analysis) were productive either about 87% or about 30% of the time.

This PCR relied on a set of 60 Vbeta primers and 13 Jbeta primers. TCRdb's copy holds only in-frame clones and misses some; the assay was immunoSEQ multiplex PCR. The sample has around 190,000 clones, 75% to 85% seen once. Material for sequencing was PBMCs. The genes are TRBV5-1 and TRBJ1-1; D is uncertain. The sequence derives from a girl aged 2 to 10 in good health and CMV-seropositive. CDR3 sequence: CASHPTQTAGTEAFF. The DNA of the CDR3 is TGCGCCAGCCACCCGACCCAGACCGCAGGAACTGAAGCTTTCTTT. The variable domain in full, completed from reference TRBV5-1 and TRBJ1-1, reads KAGVTQTPRYLIKTRGQQVTLSCSPISGHRSVSWYQQTPGQGLQFLFEYFSETQRNKGNFPGRFSGRQFSNSRSEMNVSTLELGDSALYLCASHPTQTAGTEAFFGQGTRLTVV.